These T cell receptor beta chains were read from a single sample in a study of cytomegalovirus exposure and HLA in healthy donors. TCRdb keeps only in-frame clones here, not all; method: immunoSEQ multiplex PCR. The repertoire has 65,000 to 90,000 clones, less than 80% of them found once; the top ten carry around 2.5%. The sequencing sample was made of PBMCs. The receptors stem from a young man in good health and CMV-seronegative. Both conserved end residues are part of each CDR3. Each record gives: J gene, clone size, D gene, V gene, CDR3 DNA, CDR3 protein. D genes are given only for firm matches. Clone size is given for some rows only: seen once, a few or many times, or a class if the clone is expanded.

>TRBJ1-4|.|TRBD1|TRBV5-1
TGCGCCAGCAGCCTACCGCTTACCGGGACAGGGGCCAAAACTAATGAAAAACTGTTTTTT
CASSLPLTGTGAKTNEKLFF
>TRBJ1-1|.|TRBD1|TRBV18
TGTGCCAGCTCACCGAATCGGGGACAGGGAGAAGCTTTCTTT
CASSPNRGQGEAFF
>TRBJ1-5|few|.|TRBV6-5
TGTGCCAGCAGTTACTCTCAGGGCAATCAGCCCCAGCATTTT
CASSYSQGNQPQHF
>TRBJ2-4|.|.|TRBV27
TGTGCCAGCAGTTTTGGATCGAGGAGAACGACGGACTCCCTATCCGATCTAGCCAAAAACATTCAGTACTTC
CASSFGSRRTTDSLSDLAKNIQYF
>TRBJ2-3|.|.|TRBV20-1
TGCAGTGCCGCGATTAGAGATACGCAGTATTTT
CSAAIRDTQYF
>TRBJ1-1|.|.|TRBV19
TGTGCCAGTAGCTACCCGGGTTACACTGAAGCTTTCTTT
CASSYPGYTEAFF
>TRBJ2-5|.|.|TRBV10-1
TGCGCCAGCAGTGATAGGACTACGCCACAAGAGACCCAGTACTTC
CASSDRTTPQETQYF
>TRBJ2-3|once|.|TRBV6-5
TGTGCCAGCAGTCTAGGCTCAACGCAGTATTTT
CASSLGSTQYF
>TRBJ2-1|.|.|TRBV11-2
TGTGCCAGCAGCACAACTAGCACTAGGAATGAGCAGTTCTTC
CASSTTSTRNEQFF
>TRBJ1-1|.|TRBD1|TRBV6-1
TGTGCCAGCACCGACAGGGGGAAACCTGGAGCTTTCTTT
CASTDRGKPGAFF
>TRBJ2-7|.|.|TRBV5-1
TGCGCCAGCAGCTTGGGACGGCGGGTTAACTACGAGCAGTACTTC
CASSLGRRVNYEQYF
>TRBJ2-1|.|.|TRBV18
TGTGCCAGCTCACCACCCGGGACAACGAATGAGCAGTTCTTC
CASSPPGTTNEQFF
>TRBJ2-3|once|TRBD2|TRBV10-2
TGCGCCAGCAGAGACTCGGGACTAGCCACAGATACGCAGTATTTT
CASRDSGLATDTQYF
>TRBJ1-1|.|.|TRBV5-5
TGTGCCAGCAGCTTGGGCCAGCGAGCTTTCTTT
CASSLGQRAFF
>TRBJ2-5|once|TRBD2|TRBV2
TGTGCCAGCAGTCCGGGGGCGCGGGGGGGCGGAGAGACCCAGTACTTC
CASSPGARGGGETQYF
>TRBJ1-1|.|.|TRBV6-6
TGTGCCAGCAGTTACATCTCCAGGGAGGGTGAAGCTTTCTTT
CASSYISREGEAFF
>TRBJ2-7|few|.|TRBV6-6
TGTGCCAGCAGTTCTAGATTGCACGAGCAGTACTTC
CASSSRLHEQYF
>TRBJ2-3|.|TRBD2|TRBV2
TGTGCCAGCAGTGATTCGGGGGGGTCCACAGATACGCAGTATTTT
CASSDSGGSTDTQYF
>TRBJ2-2|.|.|TRBV5-1
TGCGCCAGCAGCTTGGGGACAGAAACGAACACCGGGGAGCTGTTTTTT
CASSLGTETNTGELFF
>TRBJ1-1|.|.|TRBV6-5
TGTGCCAGCAGCTATGACAGGTCCTTGAACACTGAAGCTTTCTTT
CASSYDRSLNTEAFF
>TRBJ1-3|.|.|TRBV10-3
TGTGCCATCAGTGAGTCCCAGGGTTCTGGAAACACCATATATTTT
CAISESQGSGNTIYF
>TRBJ2-2|.|TRBD1|TRBV6-1
TGTGCCAGCGGGACCAGACAGGGGTCCGGGGAGCTGTTTTTT
CASGTRQGSGELFF